The present TCR beta chain was sequenced within a study of blood T cell repertoires in COVID-19. Overall study context: The United States, Italy and Spain were the sources of the acute and convalescent COVID-19 samples. The analysed material was cDNA or gDNA that came from T cells, B-cell-depleted T cells, or PBMCs.

In the original processing: Reference gene primer amplification gave nucleated cell count estimates. Sequencing was performed with immunoSEQ multiplex PCR; in TCRdb, only in-frame clones are kept and a portion is missing. Clone size and the V and J calls come from that table; the DNA yielded D and trimming. Here the sample spans approximately 82,000 clones, 92% being singletons. J was trimmed by 7 bases and V by 1 base; bases with no gene match: 8. The CDR3 is 15 residues long. Germline V gives CDR1 SEHNR, CDR2 FQNEAQ (reference sequence). The clonotype was recovered from a woman aged 55-69 years with active COVID-19. The rearrangement joins TRBV7-9 to TRBJ1-1, with TRBD1 matching 8 bases. Sequencing was performed on peripheral blood. The CDR3: CASSLGGAGGREAFF. CDR3 DNA: TGTGCCAGCAGCTTAGGGGGGGCAGGGGGCCGTGAAGCTTTCTTT.